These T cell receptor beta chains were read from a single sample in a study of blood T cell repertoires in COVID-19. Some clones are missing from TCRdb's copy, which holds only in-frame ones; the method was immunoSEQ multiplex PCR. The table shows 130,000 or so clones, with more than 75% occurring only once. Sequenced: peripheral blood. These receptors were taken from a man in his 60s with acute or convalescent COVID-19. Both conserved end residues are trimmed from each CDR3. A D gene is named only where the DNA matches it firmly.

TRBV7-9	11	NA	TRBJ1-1	ASSLGAGGETF
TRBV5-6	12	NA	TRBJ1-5	ASSRRGGDQPQH
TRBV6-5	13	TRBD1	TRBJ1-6	ASSYEGQGLSPLH
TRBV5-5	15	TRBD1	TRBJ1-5	ASSMGQGKIGNQPQH
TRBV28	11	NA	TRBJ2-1	ASVAAARREQF
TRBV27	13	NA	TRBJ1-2	ASSSAGAESYGYT
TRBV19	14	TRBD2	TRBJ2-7	ASSITGLAGLHEQY
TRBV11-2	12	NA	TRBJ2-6	ASSSQGGANVLT
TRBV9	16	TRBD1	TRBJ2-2	ASSSPGRDRGQGGELF
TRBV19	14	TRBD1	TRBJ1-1	ASTNGGTGAFSEAF